The subject of this entry is one TCR beta chain. What this receptor recognizes is not known. Base quality data are lacking; no much larger clone is found one base away. The CDR3 contains 15 residues, cysteine and phenylalanine counted. Only the CDR3 DNA stays, 45 bases, in frame from base 1. At the junction V is shortened by 2 bases and J by 4 bases, with 14 bases in between. From a lookup of the germline V gene, CDR1 and CDR2 are SGHRS and YFSETQ. These data are taken from a study of T cell repertoires in cytomegalovirus infection (dated by TCRdb to about 2019). Describing the broader study: Donor HLA type was relevant to the analysis, because carriage of CMV infection together with the matching HLA type was indicated by public TCR beta signatures.

Broader findings and caveats from the paper: The ex vivo response was dominated by HLA-C-restricted CMV-specific TCR beta clonotypes, which also provided the single most frequent clonotype in two of eight donors. Cumulative frequency of public TCR beta family members discriminated carriers of CMV infection plus the relevant HLA type in this cohort and an independent roughly 320-donor cohort.

The data were produced on an Illumina HiSeq 1500. TCRdb passed the public sequencing reads through fastp at Q25 and MiXCR, retaining productive beta sequences. Entries that share a CDR3 protein sequence are merged under the most common genes and DNA. Within this sample are about 46,000 distinct CDR3 sequences, with more than 20% of them counted one time only. Together, the top ten hold around 20% of the sample. The sequenced sample was PBMCs, sequenced either directly or after in vitro stimulation (not recorded which). This clonotype originated in a human donor in good health (CMV status not recorded). Some clones in this sample may be carry-over from other donors' samples. The chain links TRBV5-1 with TRBJ2-3; perhaps TRBD2 is the D gene, with 5 bases matching. The CDR3: CASSLIRLAPDTQYF. The DNA is as follows: TGCGCCAGCAGCTTAATACGTCTAGCCCCAGATACGCAGTATTTT.